This T cell receptor (beta chain) was profiled in a study of cytomegalovirus exposure and HLA in healthy donors. To note about this clone: The antigen remains undetermined.

Trimming took off 2 bases at V and 4 bases at J, with 20 bases between the two ends. Germline V gene data show CDR1 as SGHTA and CDR2 as FQGNSA. The CDR3 totals 17 residues. Whole-study findings and limits: The authors later found most CMV-associated TCR beta chains appeared HLA-restricted. Confirmation was obtained in vitro that three CMV-associated chains are specific for CMV antigens. Indistinguishability led to the exclusion of some V segments, TRBV6-2 and TRBV6-3 included.

Healthy bone marrow donors formed the donor group. PCR involved 60 Vbeta and 13 Jbeta primers. Clones were sequenced by immunoSEQ multiplex PCR, and TCRdb holds only the in-frame ones, with some missing. Among 94,000 or so clones listed, over 70% were seen once. Sequencing input: PBMCs. The receptor comes from a man aged 55-75 years in good health and CMV-seronegative. V is TRBV7-2 and J is TRBJ1-2; D is possibly TRBD1 (5 bases). CDR3 region: CASSLIGNTGVSYGYTF. The DNA for the CDR3 is TGTGCCAGCAGCTTAATTGGGAACACGGGGGTTAGCTATGGCTACACCTTC. Variable domain in full (rest from reference TRBV7-2 and TRBJ1-2): GAGVSQSPSNKVTEKGKDVELRCDPISGHTALYWYRQSLGQGLEFLIYFQGNSAPDKSGLPSDRFSAERTGGSVSTLTIQRTQQEDSAVYLCASSLIGNTGVSYGYTFGSGTRLTVV.